Given below is one T cell receptor (beta chain) in context. Random hexamers were used to reverse transcribe the RNA input (about 0.45 to 1 ug). Amplification of the TCR beta CDR3 was carried out by immunoSEQ multiplex PCR, which spanned a total of 54 Vbeta and 13 Jbeta segments. TCRdb passed the immunoSEQ multiplex PCR reads through MiXCR, listing each CDR3 protein once. The data contain tens of thousands of distinct CDR3 sequences, about 95% of them singletons. This sample was taken from a study of CD8 T cells in Susac syndrome. Overall study: Sequenced Susac syndrome patients included about six with active disease and 8 or 9 who were in remission.

Germline V gene sequence: CDR1 MDHEN, CDR2 SYDVKM. The CDR3 length is 11 residues. V was trimmed by 7 bases and J by 1 base, leaving 4 bases between them. The recently defined diagnostic criteria for definite or probable disease were met by the Susac syndrome patients. The sample comprised CD4+ T cells from PBMCs. This receptor was taken from a human donor with Susac syndrome. The chain employs TRBV28 and TRBJ1-2; D ambiguous. CDR3 residues: CASNSNYGYTF. The DNA of the CDR3 is TGTGCCAGCAATAGTAACTATGGCTACACCTTC.